This TCR beta chain came from a study of blood T cell repertoires in COVID-19. Produced via immunoSEQ multiplex PCR; TCRdb's table is partial and in-frame only. The repertoire has more than 95,000 clones, 92% of them found once; the top ten carry approximately 2%. Seattle's enrolled individuals joined amid active infection and were then monitored longitudinally. The CDR3 contains 15 residues. Germline trimming cut 5 bases from V and 2 bases from J; bases unmatched to any gene: 4. Germline CDR1 SGHTA, CDR2 FQGNSA. V gene TRBV7-2 combines with J gene TRBJ2-3; 10 nucleotides align to TRBD2. The sequence was collected from a man in his forties or fifties with COVID-19, enrolled during active disease. The sample consisted of peripheral blood. The CDR3 sequence is CASSRTSGFTDTQYF. CDR3 DNA sequence: TGTGCCAGCAGCCGGACTAGCGGTTTCACAGATACGCAGTATTTT.